This section outlines one T cell receptor beta chain sequence together with its context. Single viable CD3+CD4+CD8-CD45RO+ cells were sorted as the memory CD4+ T cells. The data are from a study of memory CD4+ T cells and cytomegalovirus serostatus. Sequencing used immunoSEQ multiplex PCR; TCRdb keeps in-frame clones, though not all of them. Here the sample spans about 43,000 clones, roughly 73% being singletons. The CDR3 has 17 amino acids. The germline V gene has CDR1 MDHEN and CDR2 SYDVKM. V dropped 6 bases and J dropped 4; count of bases not matched to a gene: 12. The sequence came from an adult in good health and CMV-seronegative. This chain uses TRBV28 with TRBJ2-5; 12 bases align to TRBD1. The sample comprised memory CD4+ T cells from blood. CDR3 nucleotide sequence: TGTGCCAGCAGCTCCCGACGGGACAGGGGGCGGGGAGAGACCCAGTACTTC. Its protein product is CASSSRRDRGRGETQYF.